A single sample gave rise to the 5 T cell receptor beta chains below, sequenced in a study of regulatory T cells in long-lasting Graves disease. Time point given: persistent/refractory GD, antithyroid drugs over 5 years with positive TRAb. Isolated PBMC RNA provided the starting material for the TCR library. With iRepertoire HTBI primers and Arm-PCR of CDR3 regions, TCR beta libraries were built. TCRdb reprocessed the multiplex PCR reads with MiXCR, giving one entry per CDR3 protein. The sample lists some 340,000 distinct CDR3 sequences, approximately 25% occurring once. This specimen consisted of peripheral blood mononuclear cells (PBMCs), obtained when the disease was refractory, from a patient treated with antithyroid drugs. Receptor source: a woman in her thirties or forties with Graves disease.

This rearrangement joins TRBV12-3 or TRBV12-4 to TRBJ2-7; tentatively, D is TRBD2 (7 bases). V lost 7 bases and J lost 3, with 13 bases in between. The CDR3 totals 13 residues. The DNA for the CDR3 is TGTGCCAGCAACAAAGGGGGGGTCTACGAGCAGTACTTC. Its translation is CASNKGGVYEQYF.

The V gene is TRBV3-1, the J gene TRBJ1-5; possible D gene TRBD1, 5 bases. The V gene's germline CDR1 is LGHDT and CDR2 YNNKEL (reference sequence). CDR3 length: 16 amino acids. V was clipped by 4 bases and J by 0 bases, with 13 bases between them. For the CDR3, the DNA is TGTGCCAGCAGCCCGGGACTTACCTATAGCAATCAGCCCCAGCATTTT. Protein: CASSPGLTYSNQPQHF.

This clonotype was recorded a few times. V is TRBV29-1 and J is TRBJ1-1; no firm D call. The germline V and J ends were trimmed by 5 bases and 0 bases, with 4 bases remaining between them. Germline CDR1 reads SQVTM; CDR2 reads ANQGSEA. The length of the CDR3 is 11 residues. In DNA, the CDR3 is TGCAGCGTTAAGGTGAACACTGAAGCTTTCTTT. As protein: CSVKVNTEAFF.

This clonotype was seen many times. The chain is built from TRBV12-3 or TRBV12-4 and TRBJ1-2; D is perhaps TRBD1 (5 bases). This CDR3 has 14 amino acids. V was pared by 0 bases and J by 4 bases, with 9 bases between. CDR3 protein: CASSLALGGYGYTF. The CDR3 nucleotides are TGTGCCAGCAGTTTAGCGCTGGGGGGCTATGGCTACACCTTC.

As regards this clonotype: A single base separates this from a much larger clone, so it may be a read error. The chain joins TRBV11-2 to TRBJ1-4, with D perhaps TRBD1 (5 bases). The CDR3 runs 15 residues. Germline CDR1 and CDR2: SGHAT and FQNNGV. CDR3 amino acids: CAGSSVGVPNEKLFF. The CDR3 DNA sequence: TGTGCCGGCAGCTCTGTGGGGGTACCTAATGAAAAACTGTTTTTT.